The 2 T cell receptor beta chains reported below all come from one sample, sequenced in a study of shared clonotypes between healthy human individuals. Profiling relied on immunoSEQ multiplex PCR, and the TCRdb table lists in-frame clones only, not all of them. The table shows 2 million to 2.5 million clones, with around 92% occurring only once. The specimen sequenced was naive CD4+ T cells from PBMCs. Subset specified: CD45RA+ positively selected. These receptors were taken from a man aged 18 to 29 in good health. Some clones in this sample may be carry-over from other donors' samples.

This chain links TRBV2 with TRBJ1-2; maybe TRBD1 (5 bases). The germline V gene has CDR1 SNHLY and CDR2 FYNNEI. V gave up 4 bases and J gave up 8 bases, with 11 bases separating them. The CDR3 sequence is 12 residues long. CDR3: CASSGGLGGYTF. The DNA of the CDR3 is TGTGCCAGCAGTGGGGGGTTAGGAGGCTACACCTTC.

The chain couples TRBV9 to TRBJ2-1; D assignment may be TRBD1 or TRBD2 (5 bases each). The V gene's germline CDR1 is SGDLS and CDR2 YYNGEE. The CDR3 has 15 amino acids. Trimming removed 0 bases at V and 3 bases at J, with 10 bases between. This CDR3 is CASSVDGTHYNEQFF. The CDR3 DNA reads as TGTGCCAGCAGCGTAGACGGGACCCACTACAATGAGCAGTTCTTC.